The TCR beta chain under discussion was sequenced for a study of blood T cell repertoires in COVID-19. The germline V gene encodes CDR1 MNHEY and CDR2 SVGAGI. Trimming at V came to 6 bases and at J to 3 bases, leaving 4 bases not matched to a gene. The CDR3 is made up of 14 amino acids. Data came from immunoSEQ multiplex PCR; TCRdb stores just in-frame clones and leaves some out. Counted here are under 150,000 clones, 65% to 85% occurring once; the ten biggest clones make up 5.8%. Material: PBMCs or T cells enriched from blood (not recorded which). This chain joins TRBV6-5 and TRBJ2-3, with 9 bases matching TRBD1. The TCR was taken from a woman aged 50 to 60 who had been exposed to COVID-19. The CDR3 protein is CASRTGGLTDTQYF. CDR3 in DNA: TGTGCCAGCAGGACAGGGGGTTTGACAGATACGCAGTATTTT.